The clone carrying this TCR beta chain was counted ten times or more. Its antigen is not known. This CDR3 has 16 residues. V gave up 0 bases and J gave up 4 bases; unmatched junction bases: 5. Germline V gives CDR1 SGHTA, CDR2 FQGNSA. This entry is derived from a study of shared clonotypes between healthy human individuals. Background on the study: With ages of 18 to 49, the donors were two women and three men. Notes on the study in general: Tissue TCR repertoires likely differ from these blood-only repertoires. Deeper or shallower sequencing was expected to change how clonotypes are shared among donors.

Study processing details: For the immunoSEQ data, sequences were junction-only without quality scores, so filtering differed. This table comes from immunoSEQ multiplex PCR, and its TCRdb copy is limited to in-frame clones, with some not included. V, J and clone size are taken as reported in that table, and D and trimming were inferred from the DNA itself. Counted here are some 470,000 clones, 76% occurring once; the ten biggest clones make up 10% to 15%. Sequenced material: PBMCs. This TCR derives from a woman aged 40 to 55 in good health. Some clones in this sample may be carry-over from other donors' samples. The V call is TRBV7-2, the J call TRBJ2-7; the match to TRBD2 covers 11 bases. The CDR3 bases are TGTGCCAGCAGCTTAGCCCCCGGGACTAGCGGTTACGAGCAGTACTTC. It specifies CASSLAPGTSGYEQYF.